This T cell receptor (beta chain) emerged from a study of cytomegalovirus exposure and HLA in healthy donors. The primer mix had 60 Vbeta and 13 Jbeta primers. Here immunoSEQ multiplex PCR was the method, and the copy in TCRdb shows in-frame clones only, minus some. Here the sample spans roughly 77,000 clones, about two thirds being singletons. Study-level points and caveats: The likely origin of a cluster of highly shared sequence variants was a sequencing artifact. The study recorded over 150 TCR beta chains that were cytomegalovirus-associated. Three CMV-associated chains were confirmed in vitro to be specific for CMV antigens. Analyzed later, association rates of TCRs varied across HLA loci, with DRB1 most and HLA-C fewest.

On this clone itself: Its antigen is undetermined.

Trimming took 7 bases from V and 8 from J; bases not matched to a gene: 9. CDR1 is WSHSY and CDR2 is SAAADI in the germline V gene. The CDR3 runs to 14 residues. The V and J genes are TRBV10-2 and TRBJ2-3, with 10 nucleotides matching TRBD1. Sequenced material: PBMCs. The receptor comes from a middle-aged woman in good health and CMV-seropositive. DNA for the CDR3: TGCGCCAGCACCCGGACAGGGGGAGAGGCTACGCAGTATTTT. This codes for CASTRTGGEATQYF.